This T cell receptor (beta chain) is from a study of vaccination effects on CD4 cells after COVID-19. The table came from immunoSEQ multiplex PCR; TCRdb's copy has only in-frame clones and leaves some out. The sample gives roughly 53,000 clones, roughly 73% of which show up once; 5.5% to 7% is in the top ten. V shed 1 base and J shed 1 base, with 8 bases lying between them. CDR3 length: 14 residues. The germline gives CDR1 SGHNT, CDR2 YYREEE (reference sequence). CD4+ T cells specific for antigen were expanded with viral peptide pools by the ViraFEST assay before sequencing. Culture proceeded for approximately 10 days, and CD4+ T cells were then isolated. Vaccine recipients had no previous SARS-CoV-2 infection; their nucleocapsid antibodies were negative. As regards this clone: Its matching antigen is unknown.

This receptor was obtained from a human donor who received a COVID-19 vaccine. The J gene is TRBJ1-2, the V gene TRBV5-4; unclear D gene. The sequencing used CD4+ T cells from PBMCs cultured with HCoV-OC43 spike peptides, collected before COVID-19 vaccination. The subset: HCoV-OC43 spike overlapping peptide pool stimulation. The DNA for the CDR3 is TGTGCCAGCAGCTTGCCGGGTCTTAACTATGGCTACACCTTC. Translating gives CASSLPGLNYGYTF.